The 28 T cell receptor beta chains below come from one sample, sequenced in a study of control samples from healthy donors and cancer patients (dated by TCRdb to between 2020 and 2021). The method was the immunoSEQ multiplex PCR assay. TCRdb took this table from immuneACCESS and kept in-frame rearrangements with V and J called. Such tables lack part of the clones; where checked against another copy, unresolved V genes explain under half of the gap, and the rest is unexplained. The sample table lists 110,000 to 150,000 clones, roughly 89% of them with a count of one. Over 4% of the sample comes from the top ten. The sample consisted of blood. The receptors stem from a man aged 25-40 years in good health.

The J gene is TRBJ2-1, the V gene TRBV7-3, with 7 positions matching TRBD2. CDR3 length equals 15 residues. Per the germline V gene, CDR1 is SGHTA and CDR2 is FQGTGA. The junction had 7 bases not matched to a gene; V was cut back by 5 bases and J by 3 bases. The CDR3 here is CASSGYGGNYNEQFF. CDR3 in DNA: TGTGCCAGCAGCGGGTACGGGGGGAACTACAATGAGCAGTTCTTC.

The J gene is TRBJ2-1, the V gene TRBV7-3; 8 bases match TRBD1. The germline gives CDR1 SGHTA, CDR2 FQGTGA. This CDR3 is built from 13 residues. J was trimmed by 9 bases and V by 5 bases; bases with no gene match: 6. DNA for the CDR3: TGTGCCAGCAGCGGAACAGGGGGTTCTGAGCAGTTCTTC. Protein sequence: CASSGTGGSEQFF.

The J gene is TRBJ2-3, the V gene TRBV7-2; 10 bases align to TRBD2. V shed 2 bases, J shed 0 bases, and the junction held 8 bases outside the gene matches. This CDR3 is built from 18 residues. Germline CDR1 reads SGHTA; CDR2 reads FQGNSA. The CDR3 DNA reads TGTGCCAGCAGCTTATGGACTAGCGGACTTCATAGCACAGATACGCAGTATTTT. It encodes CASSLWTSGLHSTDTQYF.

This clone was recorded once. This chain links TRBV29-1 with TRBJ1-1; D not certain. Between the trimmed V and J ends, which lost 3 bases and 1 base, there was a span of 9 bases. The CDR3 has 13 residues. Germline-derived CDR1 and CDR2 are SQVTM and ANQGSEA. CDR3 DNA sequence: TGCAGCGTTGACCGAGGGCGGAACACTGAAGCTTTCTTT. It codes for CSVDRGRNTEAFF.

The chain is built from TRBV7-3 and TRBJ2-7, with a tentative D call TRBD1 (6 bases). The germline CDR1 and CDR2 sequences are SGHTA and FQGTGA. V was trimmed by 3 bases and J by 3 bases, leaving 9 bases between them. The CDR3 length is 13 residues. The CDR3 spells CASSLIRGYEQYF. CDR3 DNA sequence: TGTGCCAGCAGCTTGATCAGGGGCTACGAGCAGTACTTC.

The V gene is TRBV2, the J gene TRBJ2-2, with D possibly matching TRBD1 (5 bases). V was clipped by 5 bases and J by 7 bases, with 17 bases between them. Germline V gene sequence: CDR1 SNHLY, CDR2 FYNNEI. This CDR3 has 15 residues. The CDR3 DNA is TGTGCCAGCAGTAGGACGGACACCCCCCTCGGGGAGCTGTTTTTT. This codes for CASSRTDTPLGELFF.

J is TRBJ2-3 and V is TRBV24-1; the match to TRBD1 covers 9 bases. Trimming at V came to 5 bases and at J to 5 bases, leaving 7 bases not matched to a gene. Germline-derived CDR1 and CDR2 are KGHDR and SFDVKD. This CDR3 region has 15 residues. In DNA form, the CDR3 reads TGTGCCACCAGTGGGGGGACAGGGTGGAGAGATACGCAGTATTTT. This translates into CATSGGTGWRDTQYF.

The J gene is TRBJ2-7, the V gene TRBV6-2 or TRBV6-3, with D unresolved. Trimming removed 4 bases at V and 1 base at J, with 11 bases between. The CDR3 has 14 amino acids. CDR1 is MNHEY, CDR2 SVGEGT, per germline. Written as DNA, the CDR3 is TGTGCCAGCAGTTTTGGGATCACTTCCTACGAGCAGTACTTC. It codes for CASSFGITSYEQYF.

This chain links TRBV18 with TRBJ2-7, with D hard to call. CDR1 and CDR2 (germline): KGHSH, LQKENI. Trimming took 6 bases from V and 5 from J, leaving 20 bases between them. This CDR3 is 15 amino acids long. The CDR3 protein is CASSPGRTKVHEQYF. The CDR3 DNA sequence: TGTGCCAGCTCTCCGGGCCGGACGAAAGTCCACGAGCAGTACTTC.

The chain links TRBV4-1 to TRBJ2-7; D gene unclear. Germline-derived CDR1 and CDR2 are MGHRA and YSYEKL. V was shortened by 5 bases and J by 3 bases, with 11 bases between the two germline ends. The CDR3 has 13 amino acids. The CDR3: CASSSGPNYEQYF. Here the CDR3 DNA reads TGCGCCAGCAGCTCCGGGCCCAACTACGAGCAGTACTTC.

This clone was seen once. CDR3 DNA: TGTGCCTGGAGGGACCCTCTAGCGGGAGTTCTCAATGAGCAGTTCTTC. Protein sequence: CAWRDPLAGVLNEQFF. The chain links TRBV30 to TRBJ2-1, with 10 nucleotides matching TRBD2. This CDR3 is 16 amino acids long. Trimming took 3 bases from V and 6 from J; bases not matched to a gene: 11. Germline V gene data show CDR1 as GTSNPN and CDR2 as SVGIG (reference sequence). Full variable domain (outside the CDR3, taken from reference TRBV30 and TRBJ2-1): SQTIHQWPATLVQPVGSPLSLECTVEGTSNPNLYWYRQAAGRGLQLLFYSVGIGQISSEVPQNLSASRPQDRQFILSSKKLLLSDSGFYLCAWRDPLAGVLNEQFFGPGTRLTVL.

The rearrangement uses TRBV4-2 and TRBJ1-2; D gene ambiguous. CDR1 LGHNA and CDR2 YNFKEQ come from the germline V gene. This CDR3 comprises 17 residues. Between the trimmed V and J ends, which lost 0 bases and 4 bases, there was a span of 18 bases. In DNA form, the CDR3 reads TGTGCCAGCAGCCAAGAAAAGCTGCGGGGAAATATCTATGGCTACACCTTC. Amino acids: CASSQEKLRGNIYGYTF.

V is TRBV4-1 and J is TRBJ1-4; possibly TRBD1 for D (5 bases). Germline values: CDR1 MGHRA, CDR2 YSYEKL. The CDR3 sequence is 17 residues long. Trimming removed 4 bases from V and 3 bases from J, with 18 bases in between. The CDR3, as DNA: TGCGCCAGCAGCCCGGGGGGGTTAACAATGGCTAATGAAAAACTGTTTTTT. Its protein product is CASSPGGLTMANEKLFF.

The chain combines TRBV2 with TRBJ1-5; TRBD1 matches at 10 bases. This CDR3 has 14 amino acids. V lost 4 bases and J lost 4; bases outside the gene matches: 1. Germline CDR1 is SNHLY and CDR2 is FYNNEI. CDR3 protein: CASSGTGGNQPQHF. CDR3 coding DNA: TGTGCCAGCAGTGGGACAGGGGGAAATCAGCCCCAGCATTTT. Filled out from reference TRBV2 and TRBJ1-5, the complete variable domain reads EPEVTQTPSHQVTQMGQEVILRCVPISNHLYFYWYRQILGQKVEFLVSFYNNEISEKSEIFDDQFSVERPDGSNFTLKIRSTKLEDSAMYFCASSGTGGNQPQHFGDGTRLSIL.

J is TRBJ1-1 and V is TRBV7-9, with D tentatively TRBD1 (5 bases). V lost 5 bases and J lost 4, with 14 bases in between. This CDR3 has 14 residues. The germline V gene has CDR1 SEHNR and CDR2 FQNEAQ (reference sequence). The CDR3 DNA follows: TGTGCCAGCAGCCGACAGTATCTGGGCACTGAAGCTTTCTTT. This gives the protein CASSRQYLGTEAFF.

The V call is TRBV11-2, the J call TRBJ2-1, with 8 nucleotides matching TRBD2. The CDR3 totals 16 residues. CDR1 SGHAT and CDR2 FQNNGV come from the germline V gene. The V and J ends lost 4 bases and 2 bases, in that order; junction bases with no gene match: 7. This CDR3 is CASSSSAGDAYNEQFF. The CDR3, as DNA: TGTGCCAGCAGCTCGTCAGCGGGAGACGCCTACAATGAGCAGTTCTTC.

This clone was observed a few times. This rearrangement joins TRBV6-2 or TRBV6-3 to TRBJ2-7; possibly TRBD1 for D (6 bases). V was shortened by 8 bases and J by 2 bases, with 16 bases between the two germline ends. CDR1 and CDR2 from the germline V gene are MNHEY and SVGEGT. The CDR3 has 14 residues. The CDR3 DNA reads TGTGCCAGCCGTTTCAGGGGAACCCCCTACGAGCAGTACTTC. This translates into CASRFRGTPYEQYF.

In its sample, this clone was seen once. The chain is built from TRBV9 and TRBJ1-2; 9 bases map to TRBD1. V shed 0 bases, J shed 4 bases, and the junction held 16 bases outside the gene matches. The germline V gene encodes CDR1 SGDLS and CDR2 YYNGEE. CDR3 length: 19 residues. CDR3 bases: TGTGCCAGCAGCGTAGGGATGCCGGGACAGGGTAAAGAGGGCTATGGCTACACCTTC. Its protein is CASSVGMPGQGKEGYGYTF. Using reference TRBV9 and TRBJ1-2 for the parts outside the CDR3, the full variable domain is DSGVTQTPKHLITATGQRVTLRCSPRSGDLSVYWYQQSLDQGLQFLIQYYNGEERAKGNILERFSAQQFPDLHSELNLSSLELGDSALYFCASSVGMPGQGKEGYGYTFGSGTRLTVV.

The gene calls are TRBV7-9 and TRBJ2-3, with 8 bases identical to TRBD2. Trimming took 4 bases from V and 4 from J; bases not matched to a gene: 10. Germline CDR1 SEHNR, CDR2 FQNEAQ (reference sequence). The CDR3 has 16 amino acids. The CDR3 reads CASSSTSGELADTQYF. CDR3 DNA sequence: TGTGCCAGCAGCTCAACTAGCGGAGAGCTAGCAGATACGCAGTATTTT.

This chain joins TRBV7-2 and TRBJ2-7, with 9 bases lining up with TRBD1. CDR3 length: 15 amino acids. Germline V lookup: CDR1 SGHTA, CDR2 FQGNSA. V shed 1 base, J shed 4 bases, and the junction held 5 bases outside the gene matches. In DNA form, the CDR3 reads TGTGCCAGCAGCTTAGAGACGACAGGGGGATACGAGCAGTACTTC. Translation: CASSLETTGGYEQYF.

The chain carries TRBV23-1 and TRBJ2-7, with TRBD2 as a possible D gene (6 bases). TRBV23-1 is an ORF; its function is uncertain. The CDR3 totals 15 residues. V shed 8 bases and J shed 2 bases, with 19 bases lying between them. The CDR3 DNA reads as TGCGCCAGCCCATCTGAGGGACTCGGAACCTACGAGCAGTACTTC. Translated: CASPSEGLGTYEQYF.

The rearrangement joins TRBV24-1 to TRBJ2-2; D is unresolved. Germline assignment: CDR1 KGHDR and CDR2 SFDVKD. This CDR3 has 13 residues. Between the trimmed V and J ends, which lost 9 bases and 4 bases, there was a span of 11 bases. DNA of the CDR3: TGTGCCACCCGTCAGGCCGGCACCGGGGAGCTGTTTTTT. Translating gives CATRQAGTGELFF.

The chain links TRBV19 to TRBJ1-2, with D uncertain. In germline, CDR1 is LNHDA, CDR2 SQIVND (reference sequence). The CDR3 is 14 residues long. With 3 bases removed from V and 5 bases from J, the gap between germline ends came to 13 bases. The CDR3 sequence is CASSIAGTSYGYTF. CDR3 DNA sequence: TGTGCCAGTAGTATTGCCGGTACATCTTATGGCTACACCTTC.

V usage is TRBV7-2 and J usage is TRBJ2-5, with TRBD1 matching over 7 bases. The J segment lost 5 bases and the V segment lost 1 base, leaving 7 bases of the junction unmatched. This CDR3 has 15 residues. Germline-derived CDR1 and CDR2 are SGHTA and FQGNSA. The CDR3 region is CASSLGGGSLETQYF. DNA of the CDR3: TGTGCCAGCAGCTTAGGAGGGGGCTCTTTGGAGACCCAGTACTTC.

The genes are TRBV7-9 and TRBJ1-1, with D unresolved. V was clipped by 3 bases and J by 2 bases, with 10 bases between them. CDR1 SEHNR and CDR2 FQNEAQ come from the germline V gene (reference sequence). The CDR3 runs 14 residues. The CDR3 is CASSFFGLNTEAFF. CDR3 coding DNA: TGTGCCAGCAGCTTTTTTGGGCTAAACACTGAAGCTTTCTTT.

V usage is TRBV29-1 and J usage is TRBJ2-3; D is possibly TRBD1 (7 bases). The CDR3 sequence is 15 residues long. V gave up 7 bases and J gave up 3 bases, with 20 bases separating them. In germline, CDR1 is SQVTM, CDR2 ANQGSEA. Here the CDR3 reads CSAGGRGTGTDTQYF. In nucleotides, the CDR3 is TGCAGCGCCGGGGGCAGGGGGACGGGAACAGATACGCAGTATTTT.

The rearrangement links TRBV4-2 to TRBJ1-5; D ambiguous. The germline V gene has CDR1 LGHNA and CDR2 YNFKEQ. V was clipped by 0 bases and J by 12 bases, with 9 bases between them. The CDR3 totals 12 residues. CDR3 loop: CASSQDVGVQHF. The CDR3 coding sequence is TGTGCCAGCAGCCAAGATGTGGGAGTCCAGCATTTT.

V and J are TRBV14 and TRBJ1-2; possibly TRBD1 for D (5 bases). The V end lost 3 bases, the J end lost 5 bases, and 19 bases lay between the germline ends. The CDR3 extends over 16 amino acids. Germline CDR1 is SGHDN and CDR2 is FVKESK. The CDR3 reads CASSQPPGQPSYGYTF. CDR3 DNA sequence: TGTGCCAGCAGCCAGCCCCCGGGGCAGCCCTCATATGGCTACACCTTC. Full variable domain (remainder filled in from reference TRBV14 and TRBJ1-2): EAGVTQFPSHSVIEKGQTVTLRCDPISGHDNLYWYRRVMGKEIKFLLHFVKESKQDESGMPNNRFLAERTGGTYSTLKVQPAELEDSGVYFCASSQPPGQPSYGYTFGSGTRLTVV.